The rows below give T cell receptor beta chains drawn from one sample of a study of blood T cell repertoires in COVID-19. Here immunoSEQ multiplex PCR was the method, and the copy in TCRdb shows in-frame clones only, minus some. In the table there are about 370,000 clones, approximately 90% of which are singletons. The source material was PBMCs or T cells enriched from blood (not recorded which). The receptor set was obtained from a man between 18 and 29 years old who had recovered from COVID-19. Both conserved end residues are part of each CDR3. Each record gives: V gene, J gene, clone size, D gene, CDR3 DNA, CDR3 protein. D genes are given only for firm matches. Where a row states a size, it is once, few, many or the class of an expanded clone; other rows omit it.

V: TRBV7-8; J: TRBJ1-4; size: .; D: TRBD1; DNA: TGTGCCAGCAGCCCGCTGATGACAGGGGGAAACGAAAAACTGTTTTTT; CDR3: CASSPLMTGGNEKLFF
V: TRBV6-5; J: TRBJ2-7; size: .; D: .; DNA: TGTGCCAGCAGCTCGGACTTTTCGTACGAGCAGTACTTC; CDR3: CASSSDFSYEQYF
V: TRBV5-1; J: TRBJ1-2; size: .; D: TRBD1; DNA: TGCGCCAGCAGCCTGTGGACAGGGGGTATTTTGGGCGGCTACACCTTC; CDR3: CASSLWTGGILGGYTF
V: TRBV7-9; J: TRBJ1-2; size: .; D: .; DNA: TGTGCCAGCAGCTTAGGGCAGACAGTCAGTTTGCCCTATGGCTACACCTTC; CDR3: CASSLGQTVSLPYGYTF
V: TRBV5-4; J: TRBJ2-5; size: .; D: .; DNA: TGTGCCAGCAGCTCCACAGGGCAGGAAGAGACCCAGTACTTC; CDR3: CASSSTGQEETQYF
V: TRBV7-2; J: TRBJ2-7; size: .; D: TRBD2; DNA: TGTGCCAGCAGCTTCACAGCGGGAGGGGGTCCCTACGAGCAGTACTTC; CDR3: CASSFTAGGGPYEQYF
V: TRBV4-1; J: TRBJ1-1; size: .; D: .; DNA: TGCGCCAGCAGCCAAGAGCGGGGACCCGTCGGAGCTTTCTTT; CDR3: CASSQERGPVGAFF
V: TRBV11-1; J: TRBJ1-4; size: once; D: .; DNA: TGTGCCAGCAGCTTAGATGGGCGTGAAAAACTGTTTTTT; CDR3: CASSLDGREKLFF
V: TRBV21-1; J: TRBJ1-1; size: few; D: .; DNA: TGTGCCAGCAGCAAACAACGAAGTACTGAGGGGACAGGGTTATCCCTGAACACTGAAGCTTTCTTT; CDR3: CASSKQRSTEGTGLSLNTEAFF
V: TRBV28; J: TRBJ1-1; size: .; D: TRBD1; DNA: TGTGCCAGCAGTTTACAGGACAGGGGAGCTTTCTTT; CDR3: CASSLQDRGAFF
V: TRBV29-1; J: TRBJ1-2; size: .; D: TRBD1; DNA: TGCAGCGTTGGACAGGGTTGGACCTATGGCTACACCTTC; CDR3: CSVGQGWTYGYTF
V: TRBV7-3; J: TRBJ2-2; size: .; D: .; DNA: TGTGCCAGCAGCCAAAGCGACGGCGGGGAGCTGTTTTTT; CDR3: CASSQSDGGELFF
V: TRBV5-4; J: TRBJ1-1; size: .; D: .; DNA: TGTGCCAGCAGCACGCCCGGGACTAGAAGCACTGAAGCTTTCTTT; CDR3: CASSTPGTRSTEAFF
V: TRBV7-6; J: TRBJ1-2; size: .; D: .; DNA: TGTGCCAGCAGCTTAGGGGGGACTTATGGCTACACCTTC; CDR3: CASSLGGTYGYTF
V: TRBV19; J: TRBJ2-1; size: .; D: TRBD2; DNA: TGTGCCAGTAGTATTCGAGCGGGGGATTACAATGAGCAGTTCTTC; CDR3: CASSIRAGDYNEQFF
V: TRBV2; J: TRBJ1-2; size: .; D: .; DNA: TGTGCCAGCAGCCTCGGACAGAACTATGGCTACACCTTC; CDR3: CASSLGQNYGYTF
V: TRBV6-2/TRBV6-3; J: TRBJ1-1; size: .; D: .; DNA: TGTGCCAGCAGTCGCCTAGGTTGGAACACTGAAGCTTTCTTT; CDR3: CASSRLGWNTEAFF
V: TRBV5-6; J: TRBJ2-5; size: .; D: .; DNA: TGTGCCAGCAGCTTGGGAGATGGAGAGACCCAGTACTTC; CDR3: CASSLGDGETQYF
V: TRBV3-1/TRBV3-2; J: TRBJ1-6; size: .; D: .; DNA: TGTGCCAGCAGCCAAGAGCGGAACGGAGGTTTCCTCCACTTT; CDR3: CASSQERNGGFLHF
V: TRBV24-1; J: TRBJ2-7; size: .; D: .; DNA: TGTGCCACCAGGGACAGCCGTTCCTACGAGCAGTACTTC; CDR3: CATRDSRSYEQYF
V: TRBV5-6; J: TRBJ2-1; size: few; D: TRBD2; DNA: TGTGCCAGCAGTTCGGCCCCCACTAGCGACCACAATGAGCAGTTCTTC; CDR3: CASSSAPTSDHNEQFF
V: TRBV9; J: TRBJ2-2; size: .; D: TRBD2; DNA: TGTGCCAGCAGCTCGGGGGGTGTGACCGGGGAGCTGTTTTTT; CDR3: CASSSGGVTGELFF
V: TRBV5-1; J: TRBJ2-7; size: .; D: .; DNA: TGCGCCAGCAGCTCGTCGACAACGATGCTCCCTAACGAGCAGTACTTC; CDR3: CASSSSTTMLPNEQYF
V: TRBV7-9; J: TRBJ2-3; size: .; D: TRBD1; DNA: TGTGCCAGCAGCTTATCGGGACAGAGGACAGATACGCAGTATTTT; CDR3: CASSLSGQRTDTQYF
V: TRBV6-1; J: TRBJ2-5; size: .; D: .; DNA: TGTGCCAGCAGTGAACTGGAGACCCAGTACTTC; CDR3: CASSELETQYF
V: TRBV2; J: TRBJ1-4; size: .; D: .; DNA: TGTGCCAGCAAACAGGGCCCGACTAATGAAAAACTGTTTTTT; CDR3: CASKQGPTNEKLFF
V: TRBV6-6; J: TRBJ2-2; size: once; D: TRBD1; DNA: TGTGCCAGCTCGGGACAGGTGATCACCGGGGAGCTGTTTTTT; CDR3: CASSGQVITGELFF
V: TRBV27; J: TRBJ2-3; size: .; D: .; DNA: TGTGCCAGCAGTTCCCTCGGCAGGCTTGGCGCAGATACGCAGTATTTT; CDR3: CASSSLGRLGADTQYF
V: TRBV14; J: TRBJ1-1; size: .; D: .; DNA: TGTGCCAGCAGCGAACGACAGGACAGAAGTTCGGTCACTGAAGCTTTCTTT; CDR3: CASSERQDRSSVTEAFF
V: TRBV5-1; J: TRBJ2-2; size: .; D: TRBD2; DNA: TGCGCCAGCAGTCAGACTAGCGGGGGGTCCACCGGGGAGCTGTTTTTT; CDR3: CASSQTSGGSTGELFF
V: TRBV6-2/TRBV6-3; J: TRBJ2-7; size: .; D: TRBD2; DNA: TGTGCCAGCAGTTACTCGGCGGGAGGGCCGAAGGAGCAGTACTTC; CDR3: CASSYSAGGPKEQYF
V: TRBV6-2/TRBV6-3; J: TRBJ2-2; size: .; D: .; DNA: TGTGCCAGCAGTTATTACAGGAACACCGGGGAGCTGTTTTTT; CDR3: CASSYYRNTGELFF
V: TRBV5-1; J: TRBJ1-5; size: .; D: .; DNA: TGCGCCAGCAGCTTGGGAGGGATCGGCAATCAGCCCCAGCATTTT; CDR3: CASSLGGIGNQPQHF
V: TRBV5-1; J: TRBJ2-7; size: .; D: TRBD1; DNA: TGCGCCAGCAGCTTGGGTCAGGGGGCTTTAGGTTACGAGCAGTACTTC; CDR3: CASSLGQGALGYEQYF
V: TRBV7-2; J: TRBJ1-3; size: .; D: .; DNA: TGTGCCAGCAGCTTAGGTCTGGTGAGCTCTGGAAACACCATATATTTT; CDR3: CASSLGLVSSGNTIYF
V: TRBV29-1; J: TRBJ2-7; size: once; D: .; DNA: TGCAGCGTTGAAGGTGATACGGGAGGAGGGGGCTACGAGCAGTACTTC; CDR3: CSVEGDTGGGGYEQYF
V: TRBV4-2; J: TRBJ2-7; size: .; D: .; DNA: TGTGCCAGCAGCCAAGATAGGGGCAGCTCCTACGAGCAGTACTTC; CDR3: CASSQDRGSSYEQYF
V: TRBV7-3; J: TRBJ2-2; size: .; D: .; DNA: TGTGCCAGCAGCCCGTCGATGGCCACCGGGGAGCTGTTTTTT; CDR3: CASSPSMATGELFF
V: TRBV27; J: TRBJ1-5; size: .; D: .; DNA: TGTGCCAGCAGAAAGTCGGGCAATCAGCCCCAGCATTTT; CDR3: CASRKSGNQPQHF
V: TRBV5-6; J: TRBJ1-4; size: once; D: .; DNA: TGTGCCAGCAGCTTGGGCCCGGGTAGTAATGAAAAACTGTTTTTT; CDR3: CASSLGPGSNEKLFF